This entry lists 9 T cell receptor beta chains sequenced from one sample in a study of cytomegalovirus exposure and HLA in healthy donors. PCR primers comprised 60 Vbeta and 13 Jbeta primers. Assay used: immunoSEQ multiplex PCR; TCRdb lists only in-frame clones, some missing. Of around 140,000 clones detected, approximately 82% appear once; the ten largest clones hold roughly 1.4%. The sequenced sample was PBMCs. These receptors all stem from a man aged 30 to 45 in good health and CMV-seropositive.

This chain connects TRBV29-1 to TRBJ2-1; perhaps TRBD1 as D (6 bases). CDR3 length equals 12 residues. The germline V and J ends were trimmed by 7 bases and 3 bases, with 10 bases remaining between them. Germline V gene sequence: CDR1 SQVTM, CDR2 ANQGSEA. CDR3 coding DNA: TGCAGCGCAGGGGTACTCTACAATGAGCAGTTCTTC. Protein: CSAGVLYNEQFF.

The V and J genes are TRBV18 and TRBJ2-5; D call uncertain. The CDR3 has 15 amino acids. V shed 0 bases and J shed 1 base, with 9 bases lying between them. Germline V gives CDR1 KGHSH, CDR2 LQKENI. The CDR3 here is CASSPPPAGQETQYF. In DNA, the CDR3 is TGTGCCAGCTCACCACCGCCGGCAGGCCAAGAGACCCAGTACTTC.

CDR3 nucleotides: TGCAGCGGTGGTAGCGGGGCGAACACCGGGGAGCTGTTTTTT. This codes for CSGGSGANTGELFF. The chain uses TRBV29-1 and TRBJ2-2; 8 bases agree with TRBD2. This CDR3 is built from 14 residues. V was clipped by 7 bases and J by 0 bases; unmatched bases: 4. CDR1 SQVTM and CDR2 ANQGSEA come from the germline V gene.

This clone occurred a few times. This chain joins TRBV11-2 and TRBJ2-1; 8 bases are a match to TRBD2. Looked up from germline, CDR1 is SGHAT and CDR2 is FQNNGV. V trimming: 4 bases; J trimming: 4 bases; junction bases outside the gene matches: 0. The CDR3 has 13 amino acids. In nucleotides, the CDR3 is TGTGCCAGCAGCTCGGGGGGGTACAATGAGCAGTTCTTC. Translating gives CASSSGGYNEQFF.

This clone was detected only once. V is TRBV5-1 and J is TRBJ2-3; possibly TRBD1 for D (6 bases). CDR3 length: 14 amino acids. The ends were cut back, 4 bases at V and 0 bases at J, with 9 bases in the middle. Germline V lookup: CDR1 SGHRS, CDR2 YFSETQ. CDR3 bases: TGCGCCAGCAGCCCAGGACAGAGCACAGATACGCAGTATTTT. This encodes CASSPGQSTDTQYF.

CDR3 sequence: CASRGQGIQQPQHF. CDR3 nucleotides: TGTGCCAGCAGGGGACAGGGAATTCAACAGCCCCAGCATTTT. The chain carries TRBV2 and TRBJ1-5; TRBD1 matches 9 bases. The CDR3 has 14 residues. Losses at the gene ends were 6 bases for V and 7 bases for J; bases not matched to a gene: 7. Germline CDR1 SNHLY, CDR2 FYNNEI.

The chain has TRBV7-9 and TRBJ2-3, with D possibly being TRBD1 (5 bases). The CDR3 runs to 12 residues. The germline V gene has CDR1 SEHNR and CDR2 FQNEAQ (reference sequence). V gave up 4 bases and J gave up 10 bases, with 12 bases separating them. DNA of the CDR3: TGTGCCAGCAGCTCTCCCGTCAGGGCGCAGTATTTT. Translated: CASSSPVRAQYF.

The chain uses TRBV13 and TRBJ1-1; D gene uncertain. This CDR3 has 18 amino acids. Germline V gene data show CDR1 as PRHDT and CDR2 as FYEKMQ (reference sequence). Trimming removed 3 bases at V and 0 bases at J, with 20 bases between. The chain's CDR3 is CASSFPLGGRKLNTEAFF. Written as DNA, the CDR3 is TGTGCCAGCAGCTTCCCCCTGGGAGGGAGAAAGTTGAACACTGAAGCTTTCTTT.

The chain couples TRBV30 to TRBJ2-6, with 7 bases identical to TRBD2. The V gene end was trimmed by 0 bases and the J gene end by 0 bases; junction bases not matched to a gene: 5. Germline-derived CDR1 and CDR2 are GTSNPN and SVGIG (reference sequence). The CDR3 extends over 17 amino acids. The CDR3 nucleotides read TGTGCCTGGAGTGTGGGGGGGATCCTCTCTGGGGCCAACGTCCTGACTTTC. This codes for CAWSVGGILSGANVLTF.